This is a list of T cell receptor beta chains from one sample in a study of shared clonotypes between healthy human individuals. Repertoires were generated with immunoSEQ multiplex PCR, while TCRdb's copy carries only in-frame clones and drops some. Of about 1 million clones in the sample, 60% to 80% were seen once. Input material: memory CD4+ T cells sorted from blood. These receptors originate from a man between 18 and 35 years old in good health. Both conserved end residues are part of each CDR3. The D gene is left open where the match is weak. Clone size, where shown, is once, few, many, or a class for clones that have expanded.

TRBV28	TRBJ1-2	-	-	TGTGCCACCACTCGTTATGGCTACACCTTC	CATTRYGYTF
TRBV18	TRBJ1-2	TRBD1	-	TGTGCCAGCTCACCGACTACAGGGGGCAGCAACTATGGCTACACCTTC	CASSPTTGGSNYGYTF
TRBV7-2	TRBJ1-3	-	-	TGTGCCAGCAGCCCCCGAGGGCCAACCGGAAACACCATATATTTT	CASSPRGPTGNTIYF
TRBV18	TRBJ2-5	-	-	TGTGCCAGCTCATCACGGGGCCAAGAGACCCAGTACTTC	CASSSRGQETQYF
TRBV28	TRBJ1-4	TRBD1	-	TGTGCCAGCAGTTACGGTGGGACAGGGCCCTGGGAAAAACTGTTTTTT	CASSYGGTGPWEKLFF
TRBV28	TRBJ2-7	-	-	TGTGCCAGCAGTTTCTGGCAGAGCTCCTACGAGCAGTACTTC	CASSFWQSSYEQYF
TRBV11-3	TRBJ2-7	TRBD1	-	TGTGCCAGCAGTAGAAGCCGGGACAGGGGAGACGAGCAGTACTTC	CASSRSRDRGDEQYF
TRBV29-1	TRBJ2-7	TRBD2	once	TGCAGCGTTGAATTTGGGGGGGGCGAGCAGTACTTC	CSVEFGGGEQYF
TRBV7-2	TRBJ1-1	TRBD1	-	TGTGCCAGCAGCTTAGGAGGGGGCCGGGGAGCTTTCTTT	CASSLGGGRGAFF
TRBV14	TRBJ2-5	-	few	TGTGCCAGCAGCCAAGCTAAGACAAACTGGAACTTC	CASSQAKTNWNF
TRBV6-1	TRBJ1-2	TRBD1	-	TGTGCCAGCAGTGAAGCGCTACAGGGGTCTGGCTACACCTTC	CASSEALQGSGYTF
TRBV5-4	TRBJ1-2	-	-	TGTGCCAGCAGCTTGCGGGGGGCCGACTATGGCTACACCTTC	CASSLRGADYGYTF
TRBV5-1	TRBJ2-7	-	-	TGCGCCAGCAGCCGTCCGGGGGAGAGCTCCTACGAGCAGTACTTC	CASSRPGESSYEQYF
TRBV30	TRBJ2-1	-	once	TGTGCCTGGAACGGGGGGCTTGAGGCCAATGAGCAGTTCTTC	CAWNGGLEANEQFF
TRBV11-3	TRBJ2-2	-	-	TGTGCCAGCAGCCCTGACAGCGGGGAGCTGTTTTTT	CASSPDSGELFF
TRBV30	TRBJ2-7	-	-	TGTGCCTGGAGTAAATTCGGGGGCGACTACGAGCAGTACTTC	CAWSKFGGDYEQYF
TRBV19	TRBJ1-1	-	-	TGTGCCAGTACCGCTTACACACTGAACACTGAAGCTTTCTTT	CASTAYTLNTEAFF
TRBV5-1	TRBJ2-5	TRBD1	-	TGCGCCAGCAGCCTGGGACAGGGGGCAGTTGAGACCCAGTACTTC	CASSLGQGAVETQYF
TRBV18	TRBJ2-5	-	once	TGTGCCAGCTCACCAGGGCTCAAAGAGACCCAGTACTTC	CASSPGLKETQYF
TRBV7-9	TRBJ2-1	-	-	TGTGCCAGCAGCCTAAGAACGGGCGTCGATGAGCAGTTCTTC	CASSLRTGVDEQFF
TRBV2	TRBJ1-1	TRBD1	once	TGTGCCAGCAGCGGACAGGGGACTGAAGCTTTCTTT	CASSGQGTEAFF
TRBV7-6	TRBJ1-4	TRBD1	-	TGTGCCAGCAGCGCAGGGGGTTTTAATGAAAAACTGTTTTTT	CASSAGGFNEKLFF
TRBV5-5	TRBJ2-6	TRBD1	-	TGTGCCAGCAGCAGGACAGGGGGCTCCGGGGCCAACGTCCTGACTTTC	CASSRTGGSGANVLTF
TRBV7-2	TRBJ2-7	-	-	TGTGCCAGCAGCCCCCCGGCCAGTTACGAGCAGTACTTC	CASSPPASYEQYF
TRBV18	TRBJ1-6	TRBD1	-	TGTGCCAGCTCAGCCGGGACAGACTTCTATAATTCACCCCTCCACTTT	CASSAGTDFYNSPLHF
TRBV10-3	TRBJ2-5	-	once	TGTGCCATCAGTGATTTAGAGACCCAGTACTTC	CAISDLETQYF